One and the same sample provided the 30 T cell receptor beta chains below, sequenced in a study of blood T cell repertoires in COVID-19. Repertoires were generated with immunoSEQ multiplex PCR, while TCRdb's copy carries only in-frame clones and drops some. This sample yields about 170,000 clones, of which 65% to 85% are seen a single time; roughly a fifth belongs to the top ten. Material: peripheral blood. These receptors originate from a woman aged 70 to 79 who had recovered from COVID-19.

This clone was seen only once. The CDR3 nucleotides read TGTGCCAGCGGGGTGGGTGGGGGGACAGATACGCAGTATTTT. Protein: CASGVGGGTDTQYF. The rearrangement joins TRBV2 to TRBJ2-3; TRBD2 is a possible D gene (6 bases). CDR3 length equals 14 residues. CDR1 is SNHLY and CDR2 is FYNNEI in the germline V gene. The V end lost 8 bases, the J end lost 3 bases, and 15 bases lay between the germline ends.

A single count supports this clone. The rearrangement links TRBV18 to TRBJ1-2; D perhaps matches TRBD1 (5 bases). CDR3 length: 13 amino acids. Trimming removed 4 bases at V and 2 bases at J, with 8 bases between. The germline V gene encodes CDR1 KGHSH and CDR2 LQKENI. Here the CDR3 reads CASSRGENYGYTF. The DNA for the CDR3 is TGTGCCAGCTCACGGGGGGAAAACTATGGCTACACCTTC.

V and J are TRBV5-1 and TRBJ1-3; 7 nucleotides align to TRBD1. CDR1 and CDR2 from the germline V gene are SGHRS and YFSETQ. The V gene end was trimmed by 4 bases and the J gene end by 2 bases; junction bases not matched to a gene: 3. The CDR3 runs to 14 residues. CDR3 protein: CASSAGTAGNTIYF. The CDR3, as DNA: TGCGCCAGCAGCGCAGGGACAGCTGGAAACACCATATATTTT.

This clone is a singleton in its sample. The gene calls are TRBV6-5 and TRBJ1-4; 9 bases map to TRBD1. V shed 8 bases, J shed 8 bases, and the junction held 9 bases outside the gene matches. This CDR3 has 14 residues. Germline V gene sequence: CDR1 MNHEY, CDR2 SVGAGI. This chain's CDR3 is CASQQGAATEKLFF. DNA for the CDR3: TGTGCCAGCCAACAGGGGGCGGCAACCGAAAAACTGTTTTTT.

V and J are TRBV9 and TRBJ1-5; D is undetermined. Trimming cost V 2 bases and J 5 bases, with 8 bases left between them. This CDR3 is 13 amino acids long. CDR1 and CDR2 from the germline V gene are SGDLS and YYNGEE. CDR3 amino acids: CASSVLSDQPQHF. CDR3 DNA sequence: TGTGCCAGCAGCGTCCTGAGCGATCAGCCCCAGCATTTT.

This clone came up once. This rearrangement joins TRBV10-3 to TRBJ1-4; perhaps TRBD1 as D (5 bases). The germline V gene has CDR1 ENHRY and CDR2 SYGVKD. The CDR3 extends over 12 amino acids. Trimming took 6 bases from V and 8 from J, leaving 10 bases between them. The CDR3: CAISRGEEKLFF. The CDR3, as DNA: TGTGCCATCAGCCGGGGGGAAGAAAAACTGTTTTTT.

The chain links TRBV7-2 to TRBJ1-2; D gene ambiguous. CDR1 is SGHTA and CDR2 is FQGNSA in the germline V gene. The V end was cut by 5 bases, the J end by 7 bases, with 14 bases between. This CDR3 is 13 amino acids long. The CDR3 sequence: CASSPTRRVGYTF. DNA for the CDR3: TGTGCCAGCAGCCCCACCCGTCGGGTTGGCTACACCTTC. Full variable domain (rest looked up from reference TRBV7-2 and TRBJ1-2): GAGVSQSPSNKVTEKGKDVELRCDPISGHTALYWYRQSLGQGLEFLIYFQGNSAPDKSGLPSDRFSAERTGGSVSTLTIQRTQQEDSAVYLCASSPTRRVGYTFGSGTRLTVV.

The chain links TRBV19 to TRBJ2-1, with D perhaps matching TRBD1 (7 bases). The CDR3 is 13 amino acids. Germline CDR1 reads LNHDA; CDR2 reads SQIVND (reference sequence). The V gene lost 8 bases and the J gene lost 6 bases, with 14 bases spanning the gap. CDR3 amino acids: CASGHRGGNEQFF. The CDR3 DNA reads TGTGCCAGTGGCCACAGGGGAGGCAATGAGCAGTTCTTC.

The genes are TRBV28 and TRBJ2-1; TRBD1 is a possible D gene (7 bases). V lost 8 bases to trimming and J lost 3 bases, with 17 bases between them. The CDR3 loop spans 15 amino acids. From germline, CDR1 is MDHEN and CDR2 SYDVKM. The CDR3: CASRQGGLNYNEQFF. The CDR3, as DNA: TGTGCCAGCCGCCAGGGGGGCCTGAACTACAATGAGCAGTTCTTC.

The genes are TRBV9 and TRBJ2-2; 14 nucleotides align to TRBD2. J was trimmed by 7 bases and V by 4 bases; bases with no gene match: 3. Germline V CDR1 and CDR2: SGDLS, YYNGEE. This CDR3 has 15 amino acids. CDR3 in amino acids: CASSPTSGGGGELFF. The CDR3 DNA sequence: TGTGCCAGCAGCCCGACTAGCGGGGGGGGCGGGGAGCTGTTTTTT. The full variable domain, its missing parts supplied by reference TRBV9 and TRBJ2-2, is DSGVTQTPKHLITATGQRVTLRCSPRSGDLSVYWYQQSLDQGLQFLIQYYNGEERAKGNILERFSAQQFPDLHSELNLSSLELGDSALYFCASSPTSGGGGELFFGEGSRLTVL.

This clone has a handful of counts. CDR3 in amino acids: CASAPGTANTGELFF. The CDR3, as DNA: TGTGCTAGTGCCCCCGGAACAGCGAACACCGGGGAGCTGTTTTTT. The J gene is TRBJ2-2, the V gene TRBV12-5, with no clear D. Between the trimmed V and J ends, which lost 7 bases and 0 bases, there was a span of 12 bases. CDR3 length: 15 amino acids. Germline CDR1 reads LGHNT; CDR2 reads FRNRAP.

V and J are TRBV9 and TRBJ2-1; D perhaps matches TRBD2 (6 bases). V shed 6 bases and J shed 2 bases, with 15 bases lying between them. Germline-derived CDR1 and CDR2 are SGDLS and YYNGEE. The CDR3 runs 15 residues. The CDR3 region is CASNPGTHPYNEQFF. As DNA, the CDR3 is TGTGCCAGCAACCCTGGGACTCACCCCTACAATGAGCAGTTCTTC.

The CDR3 nucleotides are TGTGCCAGCAGCACCCGGGGGGGAAGTGAAAAACTGTTTTTT. Translated: CASSTRGGSEKLFF. This rearrangement joins TRBV7-6 to TRBJ1-4; D might be TRBD1 (5 bases). This CDR3 has 14 amino acids. Germline values: CDR1 SGHVS, CDR2 FNYEAQ. V was trimmed by 5 bases and J by 7 bases, leaving 14 bases between them.

The rearrangement joins TRBV6-1 to TRBJ1-2; D might be TRBD1 (5 bases). The V and J ends lost 1 base and 5 bases respectively, with 11 bases between them. The CDR3 spans 14 residues. Per the germline V gene, CDR1 is MNHNS and CDR2 is SASEGT. The CDR3 DNA reads as TGTGCCAGCAGTGAAGGTTGGGGCCCGTATGGCTACACCTTC. Translating gives CASSEGWGPYGYTF.

CDR3 in amino acids: CASRKQGAVGGYTF. As DNA, the CDR3 is TGTGCCAGCAGAAAACAGGGGGCAGTCGGTGGCTACACCTTC. J is TRBJ1-2 and V is TRBV3-1 (or the pseudogene TRBV3-2); TRBD1 matches at 9 bases. Germline CDR1 reads LGHDT; CDR2 reads YNNKEL (reference sequence). CDR3 length: 14 residues. V shed 6 bases, J shed 7 bases, and the junction held 9 bases outside the gene matches.

V usage is TRBV6-5 and J usage is TRBJ2-3, with D maybe TRBD2 (7 bases). The V end was cut by 11 bases, the J end by 1 base, with 13 bases between. CDR1 is MNHEY and CDR2 is SVGAGI in the germline V gene. The CDR3 length is 13 residues. The CDR3 nucleotides read TGTGCCGCGAGGGAGGGGGGCACAGATACGCAGTATTTT. Its protein product is CAAREGGTDTQYF.

This chain uses TRBV5-4 with TRBJ2-7; 12 bases fit TRBD1. Germline V gene sequence: CDR1 SGHNT, CDR2 YYREEE (reference sequence). V gave up 0 bases and J gave up 6 bases; unmatched junction bases: 1. This CDR3 is 14 amino acids long. The CDR3, as DNA: TGTGCCAGCAGCTTGGAGGGACAGGGGGCCGAGCAGTACTTC. Translating gives CASSLEGQGAEQYF.

The rearrangement joins TRBV20-1 to TRBJ2-7, with D possibly TRBD2 on 6 matching bases. The germline V and J ends were trimmed by 3 bases and 6 bases, with 12 bases remaining between them. Looked up from germline, CDR1 is DFQATT and CDR2 is SNEGSKA (reference sequence). The CDR3 has 12 amino acids. In nucleotides, the CDR3 is TGCAGTGCTAGTGTAGGGCGGGGCGAGCAGTACTTC. Encoded protein: CSASVGRGEQYF.

The CDR3 loop reads CASSLGTDLNTEAFF. The CDR3 DNA reads TGTGCCAGCAGTCTAGGGACAGACCTGAACACTGAAGCTTTCTTT. The chain carries TRBV6-5 and TRBJ1-1, with 7 nucleotides matching TRBD1. This CDR3 is built from 15 residues. The germline V gene has CDR1 MNHEY and CDR2 SVGAGI. The junction had 6 bases not matched to a gene; V was cut back by 5 bases and J by 0 bases.

V gene TRBV9 combines with J gene TRBJ2-2, with D perhaps matching TRBD2 (6 bases). The germline CDR1 and CDR2 sequences are SGDLS and YYNGEE. The CDR3 is made up of 14 amino acids. The germline V and J ends were trimmed by 3 bases and 6 bases, with 12 bases remaining between them. In DNA, the CDR3 is TGTGCCAGCAGCGGCCAGCTAGCGTCCGGGGAGCTGTTTTTT. Protein: CASSGQLASGELFF.

This clone was counted a single time. This chain links TRBV4-1 with TRBJ2-7; the D is unclear. V was shortened by 3 bases and J by 0 bases, with 9 bases between the two germline ends. Per germline, CDR1 MGHRA and CDR2 YSYEKL. CDR3 length: 14 residues. CDR3 region: CASSQAESSYEQYF. The CDR3 DNA is TGCGCCAGCAGCCAGGCAGAAAGCTCCTACGAGCAGTACTTC.

This rearrangement joins TRBV5-3 to TRBJ1-3; the D gene is possibly TRBD1 (6 bases). TRBV5-3 is recorded as an ORF, its role being uncertain. There are 15 residues in the CDR3. The V gene lost 4 bases and the J gene lost 0 bases, with 11 bases spanning the gap. In DNA, the CDR3 is TGTGCCAGAAGCCAGACAGGAACCTCTGGAAACACCATATATTTT. This encodes CARSQTGTSGNTIYF.

This chain connects TRBV5-6 to TRBJ1-5; TRBD1 is a possible D gene (6 bases). CDR3 length equals 14 residues. Germline loops: CDR1 SGHDT, CDR2 YYEEEE. Trimming removed 1 base from V and 2 bases from J, with 7 bases in between. Here the CDR3 DNA reads TGTGCCAGCAGCTTGTCAGGGGGCAATCAGCCCCAGCATTTT. This sequence encodes CASSLSGGNQPQHF.

V usage is TRBV18 and J usage is TRBJ2-7; 8 positions agree with TRBD1. The CDR3 length is 15 residues. V was clipped by 3 bases and J by 1 base; unmatched bases: 5. Germline CDR1 reads KGHSH; CDR2 reads LQKENI. CDR3 sequence reads: CASSPGQGLSYEQYF. The CDR3 coding sequence is TGTGCCAGCTCACCCGGACAGGGCCTATCCTACGAGCAGTACTTC.

The chain links TRBV7-2 to TRBJ1-1; unclear D gene. CDR3 length: 13 residues. Germline CDR1 reads SGHTA; CDR2 reads FQGNSA. V was cut by 5 bases and J by 5 bases, with 12 bases left in between. CDR3 DNA: TGTGCCAGCAGCCGAGGTTTGCGGACTGAAGCTTTCTTT. This sequence encodes CASSRGLRTEAFF.

The rearrangement links TRBV13 to TRBJ2-1; D may be TRBD2 (5 bases). The V end lost 0 bases, the J end lost 9 bases, and 15 bases lay between the germline ends. The germline V gene has CDR1 PRHDT and CDR2 FYEKMQ (reference sequence). The CDR3 is 15 amino acids. The CDR3 DNA reads TGTGCCAGCAGCTTAGGGTCCGCTAGCTTCATTGAGCAGTTCTTC. Protein sequence: CASSLGSASFIEQFF.

The rearrangement uses TRBV7-2 and TRBJ2-4; 7 positions match TRBD1. CDR3 length equals 14 residues. After removal of 5 bases from V and 5 bases from J, the junction contained 6 bases not matched to a gene. The V gene's germline CDR1 is SGHTA and CDR2 FQGNSA. The CDR3 here is CASSVLGTENIQYF. For the CDR3, the DNA is TGTGCCAGCAGCGTCCTCGGGACAGAAAACATTCAGTACTTC.

This clone showed up just a few times. V is TRBV29-1 and J is TRBJ1-1; 9 positions agree with TRBD1. CDR1 is SQVTM and CDR2 is ANQGSEA in the germline V gene. The trim removed 7 bases at V and 4 bases at J, leaving 10 bases unmatched. The CDR3 consists of 14 residues. CDR3 coding DNA: TGCAGCGCATGCAGGGGGACAGGGCTCACTGAAGCTTTCTTT. Residues: CSACRGTGLTEAFF. Filled out from reference TRBV29-1 and TRBJ1-1, the complete variable domain reads SAVISQKPSRDICQRGTSLTIQCQVDSQVTMMFWYRQQPGQSLTLIATANQGSEATYESGFVIDKFPISRPNLTFSTLTVSNMSPEDSSIYLCSACRGTGLTEAFFGQGTRLTVV.

This clone has ten or more counts. The chain recombines TRBV4-2 with TRBJ2-1; D remains unclear. The V and J ends lost 1 base and 6 bases respectively, with 13 bases between them. This CDR3 has 15 residues. Germline CDR1 reads LGHNA; CDR2 reads YNFKEQ. The CDR3 is CASSQGFARGNEQFF. CDR3 in DNA: TGTGCCAGCAGCCAAGGGTTCGCACGAGGCAATGAGCAGTTCTTC.

The J gene is TRBJ1-1, the V gene TRBV5-1; D is uncertain. V gave up 5 bases and J gave up 1 base, with 15 bases separating them. Looked up from germline, CDR1 is SGHRS and CDR2 is YFSETQ. This CDR3 has 15 amino acids. This CDR3 is CASSMDPGRNTEAFF. The CDR3 DNA reads TGCGCCAGCAGTATGGACCCCGGGAGGAACACTGAAGCTTTCTTT. The full variable domain, rest sourced from reference TRBV5-1 and TRBJ1-1, is KAGVTQTPRYLIKTRGQQVTLSCSPISGHRSVSWYQQTPGQGLQFLFEYFSETQRNKGNFPGRFSGRQFSNSRSEMNVSTLELGDSALYLCASSMDPGRNTEAFFGQGTRLTVV.